This T cell receptor beta chain was sequenced in a study of cytomegalovirus exposure and HLA in healthy donors. Study-level results: A later look showed TCR association rates differing by HLA locus, highest for DRB1 and lowest for HLA-C. According to an earlier analysis, most TCR beta V segments yielded productive rearrangements about 87% or about 30% of the time. When analyzed later, a missense DCLRE1C variant was found to be linked to TCR beta V- and J-gene trimming.

Whereas donors were nominally healthy upon sampling, unrecorded immune exposures were probable. As for this clone: The antigen remains unidentified.

This CDR3 has 14 residues. A multiplex PCR was run with 60 Vbeta primers and 13 Jbeta primers. Sequencing was performed with immunoSEQ multiplex PCR; in TCRdb, only in-frame clones are kept and a portion is missing. The table includes over 100,000 clones, about 80% detected once. Material for sequencing was PBMCs. The gene calls are TRBV1 and TRBJ2-7; the table's D call TRBD1 went unverified against the DNA. TRBV1 is classified as a pseudogene. The source of this sequence is a woman in her 50s in good health and CMV-seropositive. CDR3 in amino acids: CTSGLGTRTYEQYF. DNA of the CDR3: TGCACCAGCGGCCTGGGGACACGCACCTACGAGCAGTACTTC.